The 10 T cell receptor beta chains listed next were all sequenced from one sample in a study of shared clonotypes between healthy human individuals. Selected positively for CCR7 and CD45RO-negative, naive CD8 cells excluded terminally differentiated effector memory CD45RA+ cells. Data came from immunoSEQ multiplex PCR; TCRdb stores just in-frame clones and leaves some out. This sample has around 2,000,000 clones, with roughly 91% found just once. The specimen was naive CD8+ T cells from PBMCs. The receptors originated from a young man in good health. Some clones in this sample may be carry-over from other donors' samples.

This clone was observed a single time. V and J are TRBV29-1 and TRBJ2-1; TRBD1 might be the D (5 bases). This CDR3 is 14 amino acids long. The ends were cut back, 1 base at V and 3 bases at J, with 10 bases in the middle. Germline CDR1 is SQVTM and CDR2 is ANQGSEA. CDR3 sequence: CSVEGTHIYNEQFF. The CDR3 DNA reads as TGCAGCGTTGAAGGGACACATATCTACAATGAGCAGTTCTTC.

This rearrangement joins TRBV27 to TRBJ2-2; 7 nucleotides line up with TRBD2. Germline lookup yields CDR1 MNHEY and CDR2 SMNVEV (reference sequence). Losses at the gene ends were 1 base for V and 2 bases for J; bases not matched to a gene: 4. The CDR3 is 16 residues long. The CDR3 nucleotides are TGTGCCAGCAGTTTATTTGCGGGAGATAACACCGGGGAGCTGTTTTTT. Its translation: CASSLFAGDNTGELFF.

The chain recombines TRBV28 with TRBJ2-5; D possibly corresponds to TRBD1 (6 bases). The CDR3 runs to 16 residues. V was clipped by 5 bases and J by 1 base, with 17 bases between them. Germline V gene sequence: CDR1 MDHEN, CDR2 SYDVKM. The CDR3 nucleotides are TGTGCCAGCAGTGAACCCGGGACAACTGTCCAAGAGACCCAGTACTTC. Translation gives CASSEPGTTVQETQYF. The full variable domain, with the rest looked up from reference TRBV28 and TRBJ2-5, is DVKVTQSSRYLVKRTGEKVFLECVQDMDHENMFWYRQDPGLGLRLIYFSYDVKMKEKGDIPEGYSVSREKKERFSLILESASTNQTSMYLCASSEPGTTVQETQYFGPGTRLLVL.

DNA of the CDR3: TGTGCCAGCAGTTACTTCGACAGAGGGAATGAAAAACTGTTTTTT. Protein product: CASSYFDRGNEKLFF. This rearrangement joins TRBV6-5 to TRBJ1-4; the D gene is possibly TRBD1 (5 bases). This CDR3 is built from 15 residues. The V end lost 1 base, the J end lost 5 bases, and 11 bases lay between the germline ends. Looked up from germline, CDR1 is MNHEY and CDR2 is SVGAGI.

Of note for this clone: In the same sample, other DNA sequences code for this CDR3. This chain uses TRBV19 with TRBJ1-2; D is possibly TRBD1 (6 bases). Germline V CDR1 and CDR2: LNHDA, SQIVND (reference sequence). CDR3 length equals 13 residues. The V and J ends lost 5 bases and 2 bases respectively, with 9 bases between them. DNA for the CDR3: TGTGCCAGTAGTGCCACAGGGAACTATGGCTACACCTTC. Its translation: CASSATGNYGYTF. Together with reference TRBV19 and TRBJ1-2, the CDR3 gives the full variable domain: DGGITQSPKYLFRKEGQNVTLSCEQNLNHDAMYWYRQDPGQGLRLIYYSQIVNDFQKGDIAEGYSVSREKKESFPLTVTSAQKNPTAFYLCASSATGNYGYTFGSGTRLTVV.

The chain is built from TRBV28 and TRBJ2-7; D is undetermined. Looked up from germline, CDR1 is MDHEN and CDR2 is SYDVKM. CDR3 length: 15 residues. V shed 1 base and J shed 2 bases, with 12 bases lying between them. The chain's CDR3 is CASSLFSGLTYEQYF. CDR3 nucleotide sequence: TGTGCCAGCAGTTTATTCTCGGGCCTGACCTACGAGCAGTACTTC.

This clone appeared a few times. V and J are TRBV7-9 and TRBJ1-1; D uncertain. With 5 bases removed from V and 1 base from J, the gap between germline ends came to 14 bases. Germline CDR1 reads SEHNR; CDR2 reads FQNEAQ (reference sequence). The CDR3 spans 15 residues. CDR3 amino acids: CASSDALDRNTEAFF. CDR3 DNA: TGTGCCAGCAGCGACGCCCTAGACCGGAACACTGAAGCTTTCTTT.

The table lists this clone with a few counts. The V call is TRBV2, the J call TRBJ1-5; D is unclear. Germline CDR1 and CDR2: SNHLY and FYNNEI. The CDR3 length is 15 residues. Trimming stripped 2 bases from V and 0 bases from J, with 8 bases between. Here the CDR3 DNA reads TGTGCCAGCAGTGAAAGTTTGGATAGCAATCAGCCCCAGCATTTT. This gives the protein CASSESLDSNQPQHF. Looking up the rest from reference TRBV2 and TRBJ1-5 gives the full variable domain: EPEVTQTPSHQVTQMGQEVILRCVPISNHLYFYWYRQILGQKVEFLVSFYNNEISEKSEIFDDQFSVERPDGSNFTLKIRSTKLEDSAMYFCASSESLDSNQPQHFGDGTRLSIL.

This clone was counted a single time. V gene TRBV2 combines with J gene TRBJ2-1, with a weak D call TRBD2 (5 bases). The CDR3 extends over 14 amino acids. The V gene's germline CDR1 is SNHLY and CDR2 FYNNEI. Deletions cut 11 bases from V and 0 bases from J, with 14 bases between. In DNA, the CDR3 is TGTGCCGGAGGAGCGTGGAGCTCCTACAATGAGCAGTTCTTC. Its protein product is CAGGAWSSYNEQFF.

The gene calls are TRBV29-1 and TRBJ2-7; tentatively, D is TRBD1 or TRBD2 (5 bases each). The CDR3 extends over 14 amino acids. Germline V CDR1 and CDR2: SQVTM, ANQGSEA. Trimming left V 4 bases short and J 5 bases short, with 18 bases between. As DNA, the CDR3 is TGCAGCGTTGGACACGGGACGAGAGTGGACGAGCAGTACTTC. It yields the protein CSVGHGTRVDEQYF.